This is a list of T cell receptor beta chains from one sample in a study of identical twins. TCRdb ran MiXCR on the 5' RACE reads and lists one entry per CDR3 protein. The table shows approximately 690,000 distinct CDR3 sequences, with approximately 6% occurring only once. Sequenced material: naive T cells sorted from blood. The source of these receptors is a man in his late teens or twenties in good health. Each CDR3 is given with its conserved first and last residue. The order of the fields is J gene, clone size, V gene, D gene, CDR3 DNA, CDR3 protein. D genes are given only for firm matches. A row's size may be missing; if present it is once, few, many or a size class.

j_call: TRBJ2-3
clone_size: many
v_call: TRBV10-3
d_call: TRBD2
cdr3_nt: TGTGCCATCACTCGGGAGGTTTCAGATACGCAGTATTTT
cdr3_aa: CAITREVSDTQYF

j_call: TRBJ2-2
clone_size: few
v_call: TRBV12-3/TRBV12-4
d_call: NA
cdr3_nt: TGTGCCAGCAGTATGCTGAACACCGGGGAGCTGTTTTTT
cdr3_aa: CASSMLNTGELFF

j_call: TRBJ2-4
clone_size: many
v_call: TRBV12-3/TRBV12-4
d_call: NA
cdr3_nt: TGTGCCACCAGCTGGGGGTCCAAAAACATTCAGTACTTC
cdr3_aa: CATSWGSKNIQYF

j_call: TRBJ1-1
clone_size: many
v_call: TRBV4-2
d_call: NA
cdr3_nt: TGTGCCAGCAGCCAAGATCGGGCGAGGGGGGCTGAAGCTTTCTTT
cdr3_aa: CASSQDRARGAEAFF

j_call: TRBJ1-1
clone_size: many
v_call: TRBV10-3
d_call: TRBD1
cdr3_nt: TGTGCCATCAGTGGCCCGGACAGGGGGCCGAAGACTGAAGCTTTCTTT
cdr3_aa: CAISGPDRGPKTEAFF

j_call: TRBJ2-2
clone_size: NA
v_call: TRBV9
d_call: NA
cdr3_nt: TGTGCCAGCAGCGAATCTTCTAGCCGCACCGGGGAGCTGTTTTTT
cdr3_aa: CASSESSSRTGELFF

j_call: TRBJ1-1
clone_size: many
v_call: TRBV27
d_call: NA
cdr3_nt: TGTGCCAGCAGTCCCTCGATGGGGGCGAACACTGAAGCTTTCTTT
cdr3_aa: CASSPSMGANTEAFF

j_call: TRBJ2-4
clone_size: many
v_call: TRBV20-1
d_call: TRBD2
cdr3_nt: TGCAGTGCTAGAGATTCGGGGGGACGGATAGCCAAAAACATTCAGTACTTC
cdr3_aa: CSARDSGGRIAKNIQYF

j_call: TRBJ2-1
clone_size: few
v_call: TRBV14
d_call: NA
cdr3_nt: TGTGCCAGCAGCCAGGCGCCTGGCCGGCAGTTCTTC
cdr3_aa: CASSQAPGRQFF

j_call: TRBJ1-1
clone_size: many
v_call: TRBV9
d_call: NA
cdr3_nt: TGTGCCAGCACTAGTCCGCCGAACACTGAAGCTTTCTTT
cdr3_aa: CASTSPPNTEAFF

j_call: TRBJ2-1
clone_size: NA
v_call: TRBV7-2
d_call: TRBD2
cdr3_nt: TGTGCCAGCGGCAGCGGGAGGTCCTACAATGAGCAGTTCTTC
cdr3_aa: CASGSGRSYNEQFF

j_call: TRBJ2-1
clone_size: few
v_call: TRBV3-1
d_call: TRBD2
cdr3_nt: TGTGCCAGCAGCTACGCCTACCGGACTAGCGGGAGCTTTAGCTCCTACAATGAGCAGTTCTTC
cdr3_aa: CASSYAYRTSGSFSSYNEQFF

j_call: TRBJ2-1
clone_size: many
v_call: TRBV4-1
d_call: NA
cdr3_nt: TGCGCCAGCCAAACAGGGTCTGAGCAGTTCTTC
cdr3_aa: CASQTGSEQFF

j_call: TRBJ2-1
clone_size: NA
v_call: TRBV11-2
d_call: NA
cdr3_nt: TGTGCCAGCAGCTCAGCCCTGGACAATGAGCAGTTCTTC
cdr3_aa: CASSSALDNEQFF

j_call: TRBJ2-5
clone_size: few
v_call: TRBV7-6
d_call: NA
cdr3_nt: TGTGCCAGCAGCTTAGTGGCTTGGGGGATGGAGACCCAGTACTTC
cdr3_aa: CASSLVAWGMETQYF